This T cell receptor (beta chain) was found in a study of T cell responses to AZD1222 COVID-19 vaccine (dated by TCRdb to about 2021). Looking at the study overall: AZD1222 recipients with second doses at about 4 weeks or about 12 weeks were pooled, because spike-specific TCR depth and breadth did not differ between schedules. TCR sequencing was performed for 230 to 250 trial participants, of whom around 200 were given two doses of AZD1222 and around 26 were given two doses of MenACWY control vaccine. Enrollment into the trials was organized by age into subgroups of 18-55, 56-69 and 70-plus years, and those subgroups contained roughly 150, 30 and 60 TCR-sequenced participants, respectively.

The CDR3 regions of human TCRbeta chains were subjected to immunosequencing. In the authors' own workflow: Repertoire TCRs were matched against a reference library of SARS-CoV-2-specific TCRs generated with the MIRA antigen-specificity platform. Breadth was defined as the fraction of unique TCRs that were SARS-CoV-2-associated. Depth was defined as the fraction of total T cells that were SARS-CoV-2-associated. Using the MIRA data, every spike-specific TCR was mapped to the spike region that the TCR reacted to and assigned to either a CD4 or a CD8 class. Log10-transformed breadth and depth values were compared by one-way ANOVA with Sidak's multiple comparisons tests. TCRdb holds this immuneACCESS table with in-frame rearrangements only. Some clones are missing; in checked studies, unresolved V genes explain under half, and the rest has no known cause. V and J calls and clone size come straight from that table; D and trimming were deduced from the DNA. The sample profile shows more than 85,000 clones; about 81% of them were found once. Clones ranked in the top ten supply 4.6% of the sample.

Notes on this clone: Its antigen remains unidentified. No base quality information exists; no much larger clone differs at one position.

The cysteine opens and the phenylalanine closes a CDR3 of 15 amino acids. The sequence is cut down to CDR3 DNA, 45 bases in frame from base 1. Trimming takes 1 base from V and 1 base from J, and the germline ends sit 10 bases apart. CDR1 and CDR2 are drawn from the germline V gene: SGHRS, YFSETQ. Reading the label with the study, this specimen's time point is: baseline before first vaccination. Vaccinee samples came from UK trials COV001 and COV002, including a single-blind randomized controlled phase 2/3 trial of AZD1222 (ChAdOx1 nCoV-19) in healthy adults. Trial participant PBMC samples were collected at day 0 and day 28 after the second dose for TCRbeta chain sequencing. Broad study findings and their caveats: Reportedly, almost half of the unique spike-specific TCRs recognized epitopes lying outside the regions that are mutated in the B.1.351 and B.1.1.7 variants. After two AZD1222 doses, spike-specific TCR breadth and depth were significantly higher than at day 0 and than in MenACWY recipients. In the small 56-69-year group, the increase in depth fell short of significance, most likely because of low power. Because no samples from the day 14 peak response were available, repertoires could be characterized only after the peak T cell response. Only 5 to 7 AZD1222 recipients were SARS-CoV-2 seropositive at baseline, limiting conclusions about previously exposed vaccinees. The vaccine-associated CD4 TCRs covered the entire spike protein, and the dominant responses fell in regions 160-218 and 743-854. Participants were mostly white British and included more females than males, and it was suggested by the authors that clonal diversity may have been underestimated.

The sequence was obtained from an adult in good health. This material consisted of peripheral blood, taken on day 0 of AZD1222 vaccination. The receptor chain draws on TRBV5-1 and TRBJ2-3; tentative D gene TRBD1, with 6 bases matching. The base sequence is TGCGCCAGCAGCTTGTCGACAGGCCGCACAGATACGCAGTATTTT. It encodes CASSLSTGRTDTQYF.